In its sample, the clone carrying this T cell receptor beta chain was seen many times. Antigen unknown. This sample is drawn from a study of T cell repertoires in cytomegalovirus infection. In the study overall: In public TCR beta signatures, there were indications of both CMV infection and matching HLA type.

Study-level points and caveats: Clonotypes of TCR beta that were HLA-C-restricted and CMV-specific dominated the ex vivo response. The study identified carriers of CMV plus the relevant HLA from cumulative public TCR beta family frequency.

TCRdb reprocessed the reads with MiXCR, giving one entry per CDR3 protein. The table records approximately 770,000 distinct CDR3 sequences, 25% to 35% of them present only once. Per germline, CDR1 SGHTA and CDR2 FQGNSA. This CDR3 comprises 18 residues. After removal of 1 base from V and 1 base from J, the junction contained 8 bases not matched to a gene. This receptor was identified in a human donor in good health (CMV status not recorded). Some clones in this sample may be carry-over from other donors' samples. Sequencing used cultured CD8+ T cells from PBMCs, obtained from culture after CMV antigen stimulation. This chain links TRBV7-2 with TRBJ2-3, with TRBD2 matching over 10 bases. The CDR3 DNA sequence: TGTGCCAGCAGCTTAGGAGCCTCCCTAGCGGGGGGCACAGATACGCAGTATTTT. This encodes CASSLGASLAGGTDTQYF.